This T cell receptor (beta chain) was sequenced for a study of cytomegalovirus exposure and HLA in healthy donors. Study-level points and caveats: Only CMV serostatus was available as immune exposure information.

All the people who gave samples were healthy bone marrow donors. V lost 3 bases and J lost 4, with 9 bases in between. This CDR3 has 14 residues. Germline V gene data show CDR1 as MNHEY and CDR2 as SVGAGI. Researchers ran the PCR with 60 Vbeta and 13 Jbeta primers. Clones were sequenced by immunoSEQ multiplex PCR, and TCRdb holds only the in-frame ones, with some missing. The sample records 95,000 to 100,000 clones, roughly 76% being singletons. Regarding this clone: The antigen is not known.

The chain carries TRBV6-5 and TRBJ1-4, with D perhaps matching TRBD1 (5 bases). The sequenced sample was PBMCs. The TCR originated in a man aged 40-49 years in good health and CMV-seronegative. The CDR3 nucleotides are TGTGCCAGCAGTTATGTCCAGGGTAATGAAAAACTGTTTTTT. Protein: CASSYVQGNEKLFF.